This TCR beta chain was documented in a study of CD8+ T cells in alopecia areata. The study's findings and limits: Clonality in lesional scalp, especially alopecia totalis/universalis, exceeded that of normal scalp. Sequencing of scalp tissue also captures the resident alphabeta T cells of normal skin.

Individuals with alopecia areata gave both lesional scalp punch biopsies and peripheral blood for collection. Sorting of PBMCs yielded the CD4+ and CD8+ T cells. Following RNA extraction, reverse transcription yielded cDNA that acted as the sequencing template. Only in-frame clones appear in the TCRdb table, and some are missing; sequencing was by immunoSEQ multiplex PCR. The sample holds 120,000 to 150,000 clones, over 70% seen once. Note on this clone: The antigen is undetermined.

CDR3 length: 16 residues. Germline values: CDR1 MNHEY, CDR2 SMNVEV (reference sequence). V trimming: 5 bases; J trimming: 1 base; junction bases outside the gene matches: 8. This clonotype was sampled from a human donor with alopecia areata. V usage is TRBV27 and J usage is TRBJ1-1; 9 positions match TRBD1. The source material was CD8+ T cells sorted from blood, sampled at week 0. CDR3 in amino acids: CASSQGPGQGNTEAFF. The CDR3 coding sequence is TGTGCCAGCAGTCAAGGTCCGGGACAGGGGAACACTGAAGCTTTCTTT.